This T cell receptor (beta chain) was captured by sequencing in a study of early T cells in non-severe SARS-CoV-2 infection. Across the study: Sequenced bulk RNA came from whole blood that was unsorted, and chains were unpaired.

Individual cDNA molecules received unique molecular identifiers during library preparation. MiXCR, applied by TCRdb to the 5' RACE reads, yields one record per CDR3 protein. This table has tens of thousands of distinct CDR3 sequences, 12% appearing once. Germline CDR1 SGHTA, CDR2 FQGNSA. Trimming removed 5 bases from V and 0 bases from J, with 5 bases in between. This CDR3 has 12 residues. A word on this clonotype: Its antigen remains unknown.

Study-wide results and caveats: In VDJdb matching, anti-spike CD8 responses were favored while private and CD4 specificities went missing.

Source material: whole blood. The chain recombines TRBV7-2 with TRBJ2-7; D is possibly TRBD2 (5 bases). This TCR was sampled from an adult who was a healthcare worker with PCR-confirmed SARS-CoV-2 infection or an uninfected control (not recorded which). The CDR3 DNA sequence: TGTGCCAGCAGCGACTACTCCTACGAGCAGTACTTC. Translated: CASSDYSYEQYF.